The rows below give T cell receptor beta chains drawn from one sample of a study of T cell responses to AZD1222 COVID-19 vaccine. Some clones are missing from TCRdb's copy, which holds only in-frame ones; the method was immunoSEQ multiplex PCR. Of more than 95,000 clones listed, approximately 90% are singletons. The sequenced sample was peripheral blood, obtained on day 0 of AZD1222 vaccination. These receptors came from an adult in good health. Both conserved end residues are part of each CDR3. The D gene is left open where the match is weak. The size entry is marked missing in some rows and otherwise reads once, few, many or a size class.

d_gene: NA
abundance: NA
v_gene: TRBV7-6
j_gene: TRBJ2-7
CDR3nt: TGTGCCAGCAGCTTAACAGAGACAGGCTCCTACGAGCAGTACTTC
CDR3aa: CASSLTETGSYEQYF

d_gene: NA
abundance: once
v_gene: TRBV5-5
j_gene: TRBJ1-2
CDR3nt: TGTGCCAGCAGCCGACAGGAAGCATATGGCTACACCTTC
CDR3aa: CASSRQEAYGYTF

d_gene: NA
abundance: NA
v_gene: TRBV5-4
j_gene: TRBJ2-5
CDR3nt: TGTGCCAGCAGCTTTGGCGGCCCTCAAACCCAGTACTTC
CDR3aa: CASSFGGPQTQYF

d_gene: NA
abundance: NA
v_gene: TRBV6-5
j_gene: TRBJ2-1
CDR3nt: TGTGCCAGCAGTCCCCTGGACCGTTACAATGAGCAGTTCTTC
CDR3aa: CASSPLDRYNEQFF

d_gene: NA
abundance: NA
v_gene: TRBV7-2
j_gene: TRBJ1-1
CDR3nt: TGTGCCAGCAGCTTAGCGCATGGGGGGAACACTGAAGCTTTCTTT
CDR3aa: CASSLAHGGNTEAFF

d_gene: NA
abundance: NA
v_gene: TRBV5-1
j_gene: TRBJ2-1
CDR3nt: TGCGCCAGTAATGAAGGGGGTTCCTACAATGAGCAGTTCTTC
CDR3aa: CASNEGGSYNEQFF

d_gene: NA
abundance: NA
v_gene: TRBV3-1/TRBV3-2
j_gene: TRBJ2-7
CDR3nt: TGTGCCAGCAGCCAATTCCCGGCTTCCGAGCAGTACTTC
CDR3aa: CASSQFPASEQYF

d_gene: NA
abundance: NA
v_gene: TRBV3-1/TRBV3-2
j_gene: TRBJ2-2
CDR3nt: TGTGCCAGCAGCCAAGATCAGTGGAGTAGCTGGACCGGGGAGCTGTTTTTT
CDR3aa: CASSQDQWSSWTGELFF

d_gene: NA
abundance: once
v_gene: TRBV7-2
j_gene: TRBJ2-7
CDR3nt: TGTGCCAGCAGCTTAGCTCAGCTTCCCTACGAGCAGTACTTC
CDR3aa: CASSLAQLPYEQYF

d_gene: NA
abundance: NA
v_gene: TRBV2
j_gene: TRBJ2-7
CDR3nt: TGTGCCAGCAGTCCAGGGCCCTACGAGCAGTACTTC
CDR3aa: CASSPGPYEQYF

d_gene: NA
abundance: NA
v_gene: TRBV6-5
j_gene: TRBJ1-1
CDR3nt: TGTGCCAGCCGGGATTGGGGCACTGAAGCTTTCTTT
CDR3aa: CASRDWGTEAFF

d_gene: NA
abundance: NA
v_gene: TRBV10-3
j_gene: TRBJ2-3
CDR3nt: TGTGCCATCACTAGGGGGGTAGGCACAGATACGCAGTATTTT
CDR3aa: CAITRGVGTDTQYF

d_gene: NA
abundance: NA
v_gene: TRBV12-3/TRBV12-4
j_gene: TRBJ1-3
CDR3nt: TGTGCCAGCAGTTTGAGCCATAACACCATATATTTT
CDR3aa: CASSLSHNTIYF

d_gene: NA
abundance: NA
v_gene: TRBV28
j_gene: TRBJ1-1
CDR3nt: TGTGCCAGCAGTTTATCCGGGTTGAGTCCCACCAGAGCTTTCTTT
CDR3aa: CASSLSGLSPTRAFF

d_gene: NA
abundance: NA
v_gene: TRBV9
j_gene: TRBJ1-2
CDR3nt: TGTGCCAGCAGCGTGGTGGCTTATGGTGGCTACACCTTC
CDR3aa: CASSVVAYGGYTF

d_gene: NA
abundance: NA
v_gene: TRBV6-5
j_gene: TRBJ1-2
CDR3nt: TGTGCCAGCAGTTATGGAAGTCCTCTGGGTTATGGCTACACCTTC
CDR3aa: CASSYGSPLGYGYTF

d_gene: NA
abundance: NA
v_gene: TRBV5-1
j_gene: TRBJ2-7
CDR3nt: TGCGCCAGCAGCTTGACCGGGTCCTATCCCTACGAGCAGTACTTC
CDR3aa: CASSLTGSYPYEQYF

d_gene: NA
abundance: NA
v_gene: TRBV30
j_gene: TRBJ2-7
CDR3nt: TGTGCCTGGGGACCTGAGGGGGCCTACGAGCAGTACTTC
CDR3aa: CAWGPEGAYEQYF

d_gene: NA
abundance: NA
v_gene: TRBV19
j_gene: TRBJ2-1
CDR3nt: TGTGCCAGTAGGGACTACAATGAGCAGTTCTTC
CDR3aa: CASRDYNEQFF

d_gene: TRBD1
abundance: NA
v_gene: TRBV24-1
j_gene: TRBJ2-1
CDR3nt: TGTGCCACCAGTGGCCCGGACAGGACTTACAATGAGCAGTTCTTC
CDR3aa: CATSGPDRTYNEQFF

d_gene: TRBD1
abundance: NA
v_gene: TRBV18
j_gene: TRBJ1-5
CDR3nt: TGTGCCAGCCGACTGACAGGGAGAGGACAGCCCCAGCATTTT
CDR3aa: CASRLTGRGQPQHF

d_gene: NA
abundance: NA
v_gene: TRBV30
j_gene: TRBJ1-2
CDR3nt: TGTGCCTGGAGAGCTGGACAGAACTATGGCTACACCTTC
CDR3aa: CAWRAGQNYGYTF

d_gene: TRBD1
abundance: NA
v_gene: TRBV19
j_gene: TRBJ1-6
CDR3nt: TGTGCCAGTAACATACAGGGGGCGAGTCATTCACCCCTCCACTTT
CDR3aa: CASNIQGASHSPLHF

d_gene: NA
abundance: NA
v_gene: TRBV7-9
j_gene: TRBJ2-5
CDR3nt: TGTGCCAGCAGCTCAAGTTTAGTACCTGGCGCCTATCGATGGACCCAGTACTTC
CDR3aa: CASSSSLVPGAYRWTQYF

d_gene: NA
abundance: NA
v_gene: TRBV7-2
j_gene: TRBJ1-1
CDR3nt: TGTGCCAGCAGCTTAGTTACGGGGTTCACTGAAGCTTTCTTT
CDR3aa: CASSLVTGFTEAFF

d_gene: NA
abundance: NA
v_gene: TRBV9
j_gene: TRBJ1-4
CDR3nt: TGTGCCAGCAGCGTTACAAAAAGGGCAGGTGCAACTAATGAAAAACTGTTTTTT
CDR3aa: CASSVTKRAGATNEKLFF

d_gene: TRBD1
abundance: NA
v_gene: TRBV9
j_gene: TRBJ1-3
CDR3nt: TGTGCCAGCAGCGCCGGACAGGCCGACTCTGGAAACACCATATATTTT
CDR3aa: CASSAGQADSGNTIYF

d_gene: NA
abundance: NA
v_gene: TRBV5-1
j_gene: TRBJ1-1
CDR3nt: TGCGCCAGCAGCTCCGACAGTACCCCGAACACTGAAGCTTTCTTT
CDR3aa: CASSSDSTPNTEAFF

d_gene: NA
abundance: NA
v_gene: TRBV18
j_gene: TRBJ2-3
CDR3nt: TGTGCCAGCTCGACTAGGGGGCAGGGGACAGATACGCAGTATTTT
CDR3aa: CASSTRGQGTDTQYF

d_gene: NA
abundance: NA
v_gene: TRBV7-9
j_gene: TRBJ1-4
CDR3nt: TGTGCCAGCAGCTTAGCGTACTTGAATGAAAAACTGTTTTTT
CDR3aa: CASSLAYLNEKLFF

d_gene: NA
abundance: NA
v_gene: TRBV5-8
j_gene: TRBJ1-1
CDR3nt: TGTGCCAGCAGCCCGCGGGGGGGGCCTACTGAAGCTTTCTTT
CDR3aa: CASSPRGGPTEAFF

d_gene: NA
abundance: NA
v_gene: TRBV12-2
j_gene: TRBJ1-2
CDR3nt: TGTGCAAGTCGCTTAAAAACGTCAGGGGGGTCCTATGGCTACACCTTC
CDR3aa: CASRLKTSGGSYGYTF

d_gene: NA
abundance: NA
v_gene: TRBV5-4
j_gene: TRBJ1-1
CDR3nt: TGTGCCAGCAGCTTGGAGGGACACCGGGGGGCTTTCTTT
CDR3aa: CASSLEGHRGAFF

d_gene: NA
abundance: NA
v_gene: TRBV20-1
j_gene: TRBJ1-2
CDR3nt: TGCAGTGCTAGTTCTTTTTCGGGGGCGAACTATGGCTACACCTTC
CDR3aa: CSASSFSGANYGYTF

d_gene: NA
abundance: NA
v_gene: TRBV6-4
j_gene: TRBJ1-1
CDR3nt: TGTGCCAGCAGTGAGGCCGAAGCGAACACTGAAGCTTTCTTT
CDR3aa: CASSEAEANTEAFF

d_gene: NA
abundance: NA
v_gene: TRBV5-6
j_gene: TRBJ2-5
CDR3nt: TGTGCCAGCAGCTTGGGGGGGGCGGCCCCACAAGAGACCCAGTACTTC
CDR3aa: CASSLGGAAPQETQYF

d_gene: NA
abundance: NA
v_gene: TRBV5-1
j_gene: TRBJ2-3
CDR3nt: TGCGCCAGCAGCTTGGCGCAATACACAGATACGCAGTATTTT
CDR3aa: CASSLAQYTDTQYF

d_gene: TRBD1
abundance: NA
v_gene: TRBV5-1
j_gene: TRBJ1-4
CDR3nt: TGCGCCAGCAGCGTGAGGACAGGTGCAACTAATGAAAAACTGTTTTTT
CDR3aa: CASSVRTGATNEKLFF

d_gene: TRBD2
abundance: NA
v_gene: TRBV3-1/TRBV3-2
j_gene: TRBJ2-1
CDR3nt: TGTGCCAGCAGCTCCCCGTCGGGAGGATTAAGCTCCTACAATGAGCAGTTCTTC
CDR3aa: CASSSPSGGLSSYNEQFF

d_gene: NA
abundance: NA
v_gene: TRBV14
j_gene: TRBJ2-5
CDR3nt: TGTGCCAGCAGCCAGACGATGGGGTCGGAGACCCAGTACTTC
CDR3aa: CASSQTMGSETQYF

d_gene: NA
abundance: few
v_gene: TRBV3-1/TRBV3-2
j_gene: TRBJ1-6
CDR3nt: TGTGCCAGCAGCCCCGAGGGGTTATTTTCACCCCTCCACTTT
CDR3aa: CASSPEGLFSPLHF

d_gene: NA
abundance: NA
v_gene: TRBV3-1/TRBV3-2
j_gene: TRBJ1-2
CDR3nt: TGTGCCAGCAGCCTGGGGACCGCGCACACCTTC
CDR3aa: CASSLGTAHTF

d_gene: NA
abundance: NA
v_gene: TRBV4-2
j_gene: TRBJ2-7
CDR3nt: TGTGCCAGCAGCCAGATCAGGGACGAGCAGTACTTC
CDR3aa: CASSQIRDEQYF

d_gene: TRBD2
abundance: NA
v_gene: TRBV19
j_gene: TRBJ2-5
CDR3nt: TGTGCCAGTAGTATACGGACTAGCGGGGGCCAAGGGACCCAGTACTTC
CDR3aa: CASSIRTSGGQGTQYF

d_gene: TRBD1
abundance: NA
v_gene: TRBV6-5
j_gene: TRBJ1-4
CDR3nt: TGTGCCAGCAGTTTATCAGGGGGCGGGGAAAAACTGTTTTTT
CDR3aa: CASSLSGGGEKLFF

d_gene: NA
abundance: once
v_gene: TRBV5-1
j_gene: TRBJ1-5
CDR3nt: TGCGCCAGCAGCCCCCGGGGGCCGGATAGCAATCAGCCCCAGCATTTT
CDR3aa: CASSPRGPDSNQPQHF

d_gene: NA
abundance: NA
v_gene: TRBV5-6
j_gene: TRBJ2-7
CDR3nt: TGTGCCAGCAGCGCTCGCCGGGTAGATATCAACGAGCAGTACTTC
CDR3aa: CASSARRVDINEQYF

d_gene: NA
abundance: NA
v_gene: TRBV4-3
j_gene: TRBJ1-3
CDR3nt: TGCGCCAGCAGCCAAGGGGATGGAAGCGCCTCTGGAAACACCATATATTTT
CDR3aa: CASSQGDGSASGNTIYF

d_gene: TRBD1
abundance: NA
v_gene: TRBV29-1
j_gene: TRBJ1-6
CDR3nt: TGCAGCGTTGGAGTGACAGGGGATTCACCCCTCCACTTT
CDR3aa: CSVGVTGDSPLHF

d_gene: NA
abundance: NA
v_gene: TRBV11-2
j_gene: TRBJ1-1
CDR3nt: TGTGCCAGCAGCTACCGGACGGGGAACACTGAAGCTTTCTTT
CDR3aa: CASSYRTGNTEAFF

d_gene: NA
abundance: NA
v_gene: TRBV7-9
j_gene: TRBJ1-5
CDR3nt: TGTGCCAGCAGCTTAGTGGGCCAGCCCCAGCATTTT
CDR3aa: CASSLVGQPQHF

d_gene: NA
abundance: NA
v_gene: TRBV19
j_gene: TRBJ1-4
CDR3nt: TGTGCCAGTAGGCATACAGGCGTCGATGAAAAACTGTTTTTT
CDR3aa: CASRHTGVDEKLFF